One sample yielded the 24 T cell receptor beta chains listed below, sequenced in a study of OX40 agonist ivuxolimab in advanced cancers. TCRdb's table, derived via immunoSEQ multiplex PCR, lists solely in-frame clones and lacks some. The sample includes 55,000 to 65,000 clones, over 80% of them seen just once. This specimen was CD4+ or CD8+ T cells sorted from blood, taken in a trial of the OX40 agonist ivuxolimab. The receptors derive from an adult with an advanced solid tumor such as melanoma, head and neck, liver or kidney cancer.

This clone was seen only once. The chain is built from TRBV2 and TRBJ1-4; tentative D call: TRBD1 (6 bases). From germline, CDR1 is SNHLY and CDR2 FYNNEI. CDR3 length: 16 amino acids. V dropped 5 bases and J dropped 1 base, with 14 bases sitting between them. The CDR3 DNA is TGTGCCAGCAGTACCCCCGGAGGGGGAACTAATGAAAAACTGTTTTTT. Protein: CASSTPGGGTNEKLFF. Variable domain in full (rest from reference TRBV2 and TRBJ1-4): EPEVTQTPSHQVTQMGQEVILRCVPISNHLYFYWYRQILGQKVEFLVSFYNNEISEKSEIFDDQFSVERPDGSNFTLKIRSTKLEDSAMYFCASSTPGGGTNEKLFFGSGTQLSVL.

Details on this clone: The same CDR3 also results from other DNA sequences found in this sample. The rearrangement links TRBV5-1 to TRBJ1-5, with D tentatively TRBD1 (6 bases). The CDR3 is 15 amino acids. Germline V lookup: CDR1 SGHRS, CDR2 YFSETQ. Trimming removed 0 bases at V and 2 bases at J, with 9 bases between. The CDR3 DNA reads as TGCGCCAGCAGCTTGGATCCAGGGGGCAATCAGCCCCAGCATTTT. It is translated as CASSLDPGGNQPQHF.

J is TRBJ2-1 and V is TRBV4-2; no clear D. Trimming removed 0 bases from V and 6 bases from J, with 15 bases in between. The CDR3 contains 16 residues. Germline CDR1 reads LGHNA; CDR2 reads YNFKEQ. The CDR3 coding sequence is TGTGCCAGCAGCCAAGATGCAACAGCAGGTTTCAATGAGCAGTTCTTC. This sequence encodes CASSQDATAGFNEQFF.

J is TRBJ1-2 and V is TRBV19; TRBD1 might be the D (5 bases). Germline V gives CDR1 LNHDA, CDR2 SQIVND (reference sequence). The CDR3 has 14 amino acids. V was cut by 6 bases and J by 4 bases, with 15 bases left in between. The DNA of the CDR3 is TGTGCCAGTAGGCTTGAGGGGCGAATCTATGGCTACACCTTC. This sequence encodes CASRLEGRIYGYTF.

The chain links TRBV7-2 to TRBJ1-3; D not resolved. Germline assignment: CDR1 SGHTA and CDR2 FQGNSA. Trimming pared 2 bases from V and 0 bases from J, leaving 17 bases between. The CDR3 is made up of 18 amino acids. CDR3 residues: CASSLNRAGLLSGNTIYF. The DNA of the CDR3 is TGTGCCAGCAGCTTAAATCGAGCAGGCCTTCTCTCTGGAAACACCATATATTTT.

The chain's CDR3 is CASSSTGDYGYTF. CDR3 nucleotides: TGCGCCAGCAGCTCGACAGGGGACTATGGCTACACCTTC. This chain uses TRBV5-1 with TRBJ1-2, with TRBD1 identical over 8 bases. The CDR3 extends over 13 amino acids. J was trimmed by 3 bases and V by 3 bases; bases with no gene match: 1. Per the germline V gene, CDR1 is SGHRS and CDR2 is YFSETQ.

This chain uses TRBV10-3 with TRBJ2-2, with 7 bases lining up with TRBD1. The CDR3 has 16 residues. J was trimmed by 0 bases and V by 6 bases; bases with no gene match: 7. Germline CDR1 ENHRY, CDR2 SYGVKD. Written as DNA, the CDR3 is TGTGCCATCAGCTCAAAGGACAGGACGAACACCGGGGAGCTGTTTTTT. Its translation is CAISSKDRTNTGELFF.

The CDR3, as DNA: TGTGCCAGCAGCTTAGCCACCGGGACAGGGAGATCTGAAGCTTTCTTT. Translated, it gives CASSLATGTGRSEAFF. The rearrangement joins TRBV7-8 to TRBJ1-1; TRBD1 aligns across 9 bases. The germline gives CDR1 SGHVS, CDR2 FQNEAQ. Trimming cost V 0 bases and J 6 bases; bases outside gene matches: 8. This CDR3 region has 16 residues.

V usage is TRBV20-1 and J usage is TRBJ1-4; tentatively, D is TRBD1 (5 bases). The CDR3 spans 11 residues. Germline assignment: CDR1 DFQATT and CDR2 SNEGSKA (reference sequence). The V end lost 6 bases, the J end lost 12 bases, and 14 bases lay between the germline ends. The CDR3 is CSALGREELFF. The CDR3 nucleotides are TGCAGTGCCCTGGGACGGGAGGAACTGTTTTTT.

The V gene is TRBV7-3, the J gene TRBJ1-1, with D maybe TRBD1 (5 bases). V lost 3 bases and J 0 bases, leaving 11 bases between the germline ends. CDR3 length equals 15 residues. Germline loops: CDR1 SGHTA, CDR2 FQGTGA. CDR3 region: CASSFSQVLNTEAFF. The CDR3 coding sequence is TGTGCCAGCAGCTTCTCACAGGTATTGAACACTGAAGCTTTCTTT. The complete variable domain, with remaining parts taken from reference TRBV7-3 and TRBJ1-1, reads GAGVSQTPSNKVTEKGKYVELRCDPISGHTALYWYRQSLGQGPEFLIYFQGTGAADDSGLPNDRFFAVRPEGSVSTLKIQRTERGDSAVYLCASSFSQVLNTEAFFGQGTRLTVV.

As concerns this clone: One junction end does not reproduce the germline sequence, and a read error may be involved. V gene TRBV7-7 combines with J gene TRBJ2-2, with 9 positions matching TRBD2. Germline V gene data show CDR1 as SSHAT and CDR2 as FNYEAQ (reference sequence). CDR3 length: 15 residues. In DNA, the CDR3 is TGTGCTAGCAGCGGGGCGGGGGGGCCCTCCGGGGAGCTGTTTTTT. Translating gives CASSGAGGPSGELFF.

The rearrangement links TRBV9 to TRBJ1-5; D unclear. The germline gives CDR1 SGDLS, CDR2 YYNGEE. V gave up 0 bases and J gave up 5 bases, with 12 bases separating them. There are 15 residues in the CDR3. The CDR3 is CASSVGRFGDQPQHF. DNA for the CDR3: TGTGCCAGCAGCGTAGGTAGGTTCGGGGATCAGCCCCAGCATTTT.

The rearrangement joins TRBV7-9 to TRBJ2-1; D not certain. Germline lookup yields CDR1 SEHNR and CDR2 FQNEAQ (reference sequence). Trimming stripped 5 bases from V and 8 bases from J, with 13 bases between. This CDR3 contains 13 residues. As DNA, the CDR3 is TGTGCCAGCAGCCTCCTACTGGACGATGAGCAGTTCTTC. This gives the protein CASSLLLDDEQFF.

This chain connects TRBV9 to TRBJ2-3; D is possibly TRBD1 or TRBD2 (5 bases each). This CDR3 region has 13 residues. Per the germline V gene, CDR1 is SGDLS and CDR2 is YYNGEE. V was pared by 0 bases and J by 5 bases, with 7 bases between. CDR3 DNA: TGTGCCAGCAGCGTAGGGGACCGAGATACGCAGTATTTT. It encodes CASSVGDRDTQYF.

The rearrangement links TRBV27 to TRBJ1-2; no firm D call. This CDR3 region has 13 residues. V lost 2 bases to trimming and J lost 5 bases, with 9 bases between them. Germline-derived CDR1 and CDR2 are MNHEY and SMNVEV (reference sequence). In nucleotides, the CDR3 is TGTGCCAGCAGTTTAGCAATTCTATATGGCTACACCTTC. As protein: CASSLAILYGYTF.

The V call is TRBV28, the J call TRBJ2-5; 8 bases line up with TRBD2. This CDR3 region has 15 residues. The trim removed 6 bases at V and 4 bases at J, leaving 10 bases unmatched. The germline gives CDR1 MDHEN, CDR2 SYDVKM. The CDR3 reads CASRRAGAGGETQYF. The CDR3 DNA follows: TGTGCCAGCAGGCGAGCGGGGGCCGGCGGAGAGACCCAGTACTTC.

V and J are TRBV7-8 and TRBJ1-3; tentatively, D is TRBD1 (6 bases). Germline-derived CDR1 and CDR2 are SGHVS and FQNEAQ. The CDR3 is 15 amino acids. V was shortened by 5 bases and J by 4 bases, with 15 bases between the two germline ends. The CDR3 spells CASSRGGFSGNTIYF. The CDR3 nucleotides are TGTGCCAGCAGCAGGGGGGGGTTTTCGGGAAACACCATATATTTT.

CDR3 amino acids: CASSPMAGVEQPQHF. Written as DNA, the CDR3 is TGTGCCAGCTCACCAATGGCAGGGGTGGAGCAGCCCCAGCATTTT. This chain links TRBV18 with TRBJ1-5; D possibly corresponds to TRBD1 (6 bases). CDR3 length: 15 residues. Germline CDR1 reads KGHSH; CDR2 reads LQKENI. V lost 2 bases and J 7 bases, leaving 15 bases between the germline ends.

Relative to its sample, this clone is medium-sized. The V call is TRBV9, the J call TRBJ2-7, with D perhaps given as TRBD1 or TRBD2 (5 bases each). This CDR3 is built from 15 residues. CDR1 is SGDLS and CDR2 is YYNGEE in the germline V gene. Trimming removed 4 bases from V and 2 bases from J, with 16 bases in between. The CDR3 region is CASSKEGQSPYEQYF. CDR3 sequence (DNA): TGTGCCAGCAGCAAAGAGGGGCAGAGCCCCTACGAGCAGTACTTC.

This chain's CDR3 is CASSPRDRRNYEQYF. The CDR3 coding sequence is TGTGCCAGCAGTCCGAGAGACAGGCGGAACTACGAGCAGTACTTC. This chain connects TRBV28 to TRBJ2-7; tentative D call: TRBD1 (6 bases). V shed 5 bases and J shed 3 bases, with 17 bases lying between them. The CDR3 spans 15 residues. Germline CDR1 MDHEN, CDR2 SYDVKM.

This clone has only a few counts. The genes are TRBV30 and TRBJ1-2; no firm D call. The CDR3 sequence is 12 residues long. V dropped 3 bases and J dropped 7 bases, with 12 bases sitting between them. Germline CDR1 GTSNPN, CDR2 SVGIG (reference sequence). This chain's CDR3 is CAWSLSLGGYTF. CDR3 in DNA: TGTGCCTGGAGCCTCTCGCTGGGTGGCTACACCTTC.

This chain links TRBV25-1 with TRBJ1-1; no clear D. Germline-derived CDR1 and CDR2 are MGHDK and SYGVNS. V gave up 5 bases and J gave up 4 bases, with 17 bases separating them. The CDR3 runs 15 residues. DNA of the CDR3: TGTGCCAGCAGTCTGGCTGCGGGTCGAGGCACTGAAGCTTTCTTT. Residues: CASSLAAGRGTEAFF. Drawing the rest from reference TRBV25-1 and TRBJ1-1, the complete variable domain is EADIYQTPRYLVIGTGKKITLECSQTMGHDKMYWYQQDPGMELHLIHYSYGVNSTEKGDLSSESTVSRIRTEHFPLTLESARPSHTSQYLCASSLAAGRGTEAFFGQGTRLTVV.

The chain employs TRBV6-1 and TRBJ1-1; 8 nucleotides line up with TRBD1. The CDR3 sequence is 14 residues long. After removal of 7 bases from V and 5 bases from J, the junction contained 9 bases not matched to a gene. Germline V gene sequence: CDR1 MNHNS, CDR2 SASEGT. The CDR3: CASIKDRVGTEAFF. The CDR3 DNA reads TGTGCCAGCATCAAGGACAGGGTGGGGACTGAAGCTTTCTTT.

This clone was seen a single time. The chain recombines TRBV7-8 with TRBJ1-1; 7 bases match TRBD1. Trimming cost V 3 bases and J 1 base; bases outside gene matches: 5. Germline-derived CDR1 and CDR2 are SGHVS and FQNEAQ. CDR3 length: 15 residues. In nucleotides, the CDR3 is TGTGCCAGCAGCTTCGGCAGGGGGGAGAACACTGAAGCTTTCTTT. Amino acid sequence: CASSFGRGENTEAFF.